This TCR beta chain emerged from a study of blood T cell repertoires in COVID-19. Study summary: Acute-phase and convalescent COVID-19 samples originated in the United States, Italy and Spain. Nucleic acid was either cDNA or gDNA, and it came from T cells, B-cell-depleted T cells, or PBMCs.

Per the authors' pipeline: Estimation of nucleated cell counts relied on the amplification of reference gene primers. The protocol was immunoSEQ multiplex PCR, while the TCRdb copy is restricted to in-frame clones and leaves out a portion. That table is the source of V, J and clone size, and D and trimming were worked out from the DNA. The sample carries 130,000 or so clones, about four fifths recorded once. Germline assignment: CDR1 SEHNR and CDR2 FQNEAQ (reference sequence). The V and J ends lost 5 bases and 3 bases, in that order; junction bases with no gene match: 3. This CDR3 is 15 amino acids long.

The chain combines TRBV7-9 with TRBJ2-3; 12 bases line up with TRBD2. The TCR comes from a woman aged 55-70 years with acute or convalescent COVID-19. The sample was peripheral blood. The CDR3, as DNA: TGTGCCAGCAGCGCCGGGACTAGCGGGACAGATACGCAGTATTTT. Translation: CASSAGTSGTDTQYF. The complete variable domain, with remaining parts taken from reference TRBV7-9 and TRBJ2-3, reads DTGVSQNPRHKITKRGQNVTFRCDPISEHNRLYWYRQTLGQGPEFLTYFQNEAQLEKSRLLSDRFSAERPKGSFSTLEIQRTEQGDSAMYLCASSAGTSGTDTQYFGPGTRLTVL.